This TCR beta chain emerged from a study of blood T cell repertoires in COVID-19. Study context: Researchers got acute and convalescent COVID-19 samples from the United States, Italy and Spain. Sample material is recorded as cDNA or gDNA derived from T cells, B-cell-depleted T cells, or PBMCs.

Authors' analysis steps: Estimation of nucleated cell counts was performed using reference gene primer amplification. The method was immunoSEQ multiplex PCR; TCRdb's version includes in-frame clones alone and lacks a portion of them. V, J and clone size reflect that table, while D and trimming were determined from the DNA. The repertoire holds over 85,000 clones, with 76% as singletons. Germline lookup yields CDR1 SGHAT and CDR2 FQNNGV. Trimming removed 1 base from V and 4 bases from J; junction bases left unmatched: 9. This CDR3 contains 17 residues. V gene TRBV11-2 combines with J gene TRBJ2-1; TRBD2 matches at 8 bases. The receptor's source is a woman of 80 years or more with acute or convalescent COVID-19. The sample was peripheral blood. The CDR3 is CASSLAGPGGPYNEQFF. CDR3 nucleotide sequence: TGTGCCAGCAGCTTAGCTGGGCCGGGAGGGCCTTACAATGAGCAGTTCTTC.